This record covers a single T cell receptor (beta chain). Antigen specificity is unknown. Each cell subset's genomic DNA was divided evenly among several immunoSEQ plates. The repertoire was sequenced with immunoSEQ multiplex PCR; TCRdb's copy has only in-frame clones and lacks some. The data contain 850,000 to 1,100,000 clones, roughly 80% of them singletons. CD45RA-negative memory and CD45RA+ naive subsets were split from the CD4+ cells. The CDR3 sequence is 12 residues long. Per the germline V gene, CDR1 is MDHEN and CDR2 is SYDVKM. V was trimmed by 6 bases and J by 6 bases, leaving 9 bases between them. The data were obtained in a study of shared clonotypes between healthy human individuals. Study-level results: Generation of non-shared clonotypes was less probable than generation of clonotypes shared by all four donors.

This receptor was taken from a man aged 18 to 29 in good health. Some clones in this sample may be carry-over from other donors' samples. Sequences were obtained from memory CD4+ T cells from PBMCs. Regarding subset: CD45RA-negative fraction. The V and J genes are TRBV28 and TRBJ2-1, with D unresolved. The CDR3 nucleotides read TGTGCCAGCAGCCCCCCCGTCAATGAGCAGTTCTTC. Translated, it gives CASSPPVNEQFF.